A single TCR beta chain is shown here with its context. Its specificity is not known. These data belong to a study of identical twins. Study-wide findings and caveats: Clonotypes of the beta chain that were abundant in cord blood carried fewer insertions (memory repertoires showed none).

V lost 6 bases and J lost 1, with 14 bases in between. From germline, CDR1 is SGHRS and CDR2 YFSETQ. The CDR3 consists of 15 residues. TCRdb analysed the 5' RACE reads with MiXCR anew, one entry per CDR3 protein. Among hundreds of thousands of distinct CDR3 sequences, over 8.5% were seen once, and the ten largest hold around 0.98%. This same sample was also part of a study on yellow fever vaccine responses in identical twins.

The sequenced sample consisted of PBMCs. The genes are TRBV5-1 and TRBJ2-1; D not resolved. This receptor was identified in a woman aged 18-29 years in good health. The CDR3 nucleotides are TGCGCCAGCACTGTGACTCCTGAGTCCTACAATGAGCAGTTCTTC. Amino acid sequence: CASTVTPESYNEQFF.